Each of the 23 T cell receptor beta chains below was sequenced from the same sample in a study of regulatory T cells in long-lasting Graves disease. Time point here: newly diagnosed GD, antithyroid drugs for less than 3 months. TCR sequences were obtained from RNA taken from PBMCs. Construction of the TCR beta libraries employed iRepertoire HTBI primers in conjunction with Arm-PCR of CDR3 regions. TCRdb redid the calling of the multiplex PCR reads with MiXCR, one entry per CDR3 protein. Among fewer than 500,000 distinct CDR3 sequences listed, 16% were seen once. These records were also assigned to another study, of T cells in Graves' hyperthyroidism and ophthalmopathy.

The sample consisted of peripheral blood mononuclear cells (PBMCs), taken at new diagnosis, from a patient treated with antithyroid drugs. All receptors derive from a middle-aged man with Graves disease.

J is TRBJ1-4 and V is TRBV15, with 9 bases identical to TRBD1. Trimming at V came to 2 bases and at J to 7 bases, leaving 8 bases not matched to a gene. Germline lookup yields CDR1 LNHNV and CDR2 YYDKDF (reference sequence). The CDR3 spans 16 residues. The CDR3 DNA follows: TGTGCCACCAGCAGAACCGACAGGGGGGGAAGTGAAAAACTGTTTTTT. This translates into CATSRTDRGGSEKLFF.

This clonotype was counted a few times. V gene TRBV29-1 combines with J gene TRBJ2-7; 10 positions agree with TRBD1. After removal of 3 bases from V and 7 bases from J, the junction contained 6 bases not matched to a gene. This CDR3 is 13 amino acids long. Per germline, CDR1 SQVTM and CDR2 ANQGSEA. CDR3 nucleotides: TGCAGCGTTGAGCCGACAGGGGGCGGAGAGCAGTACTTC. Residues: CSVEPTGGGEQYF.

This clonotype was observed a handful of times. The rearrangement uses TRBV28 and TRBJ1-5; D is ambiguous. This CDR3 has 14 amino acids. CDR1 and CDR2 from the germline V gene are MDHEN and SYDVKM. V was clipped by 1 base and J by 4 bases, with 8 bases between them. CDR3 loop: CASSLLLGNQPQHF. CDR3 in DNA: TGTGCCAGCAGTTTATTGTTGGGGAATCAGCCCCAGCATTTT.

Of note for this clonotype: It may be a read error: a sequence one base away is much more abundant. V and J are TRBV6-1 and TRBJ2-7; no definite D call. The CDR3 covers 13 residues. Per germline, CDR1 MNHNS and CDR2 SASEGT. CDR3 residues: CVSSAGRSYEQYF. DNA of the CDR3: TGTGTCAGCAGCGCCGGCCGCTCCTACGAGCAGTACTTC.

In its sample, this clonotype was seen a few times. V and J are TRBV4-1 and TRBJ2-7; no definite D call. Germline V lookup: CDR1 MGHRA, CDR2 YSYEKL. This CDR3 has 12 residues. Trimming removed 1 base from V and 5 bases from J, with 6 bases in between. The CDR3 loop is CASSQVGDEQYF. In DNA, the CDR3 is TGCGCCAGCAGCCAAGTCGGCGACGAGCAGTACTTC.

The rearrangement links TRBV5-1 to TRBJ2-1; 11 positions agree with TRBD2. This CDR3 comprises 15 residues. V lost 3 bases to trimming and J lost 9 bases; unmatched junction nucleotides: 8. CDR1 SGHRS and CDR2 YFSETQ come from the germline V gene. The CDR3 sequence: CASSSLAGGPPEQFF. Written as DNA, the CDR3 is TGCGCCAGCAGCTCCTTAGCGGGAGGGCCCCCTGAGCAGTTCTTC.

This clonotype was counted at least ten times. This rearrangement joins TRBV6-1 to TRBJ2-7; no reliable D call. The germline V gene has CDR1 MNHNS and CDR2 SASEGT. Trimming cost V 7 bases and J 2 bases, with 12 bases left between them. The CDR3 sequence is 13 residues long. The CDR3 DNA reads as TGTGCCAGCATGGAATCTTCGACCTACGAGCAGTACTTC. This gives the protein CASMESSTYEQYF.

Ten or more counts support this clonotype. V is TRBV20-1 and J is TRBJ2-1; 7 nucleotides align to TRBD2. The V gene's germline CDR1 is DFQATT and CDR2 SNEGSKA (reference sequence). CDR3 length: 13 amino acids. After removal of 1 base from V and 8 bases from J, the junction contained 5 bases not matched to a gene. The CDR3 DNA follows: TGCAGTGCTAGAGGTTGGGCGGGAGATGAGCAGTTCTTC. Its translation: CSARGWAGDEQFF.

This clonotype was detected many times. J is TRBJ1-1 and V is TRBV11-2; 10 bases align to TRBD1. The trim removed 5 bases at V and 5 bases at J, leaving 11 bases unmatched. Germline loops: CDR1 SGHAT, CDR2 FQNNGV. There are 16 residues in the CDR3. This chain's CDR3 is CASSPIGGQGRTEAFF. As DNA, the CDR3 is TGTGCCAGCAGCCCTATAGGGGGACAGGGGAGGACTGAAGCTTTCTTT. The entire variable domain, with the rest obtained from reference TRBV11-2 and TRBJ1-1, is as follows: EAGVAQSPRYKIIEKRQSVAFWCNPISGHATLYWYQQILGQGPKLLIQFQNNGVVDDSQLPKDRFSAERLKGVDSTLKIQPAKLEDSAVYLCASSPIGGQGRTEAFFGQGTRLTVV.

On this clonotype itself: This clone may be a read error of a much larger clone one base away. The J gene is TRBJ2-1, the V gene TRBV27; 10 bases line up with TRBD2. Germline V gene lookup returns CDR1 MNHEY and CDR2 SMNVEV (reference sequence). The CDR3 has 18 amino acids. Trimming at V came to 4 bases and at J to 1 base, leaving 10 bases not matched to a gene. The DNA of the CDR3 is TGTGCCAGCAGTTCGTGGACTAGCGGTTATAGATCCTACAATGAGCAGTTCTTC. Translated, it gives CASSSWTSGYRSYNEQFF.

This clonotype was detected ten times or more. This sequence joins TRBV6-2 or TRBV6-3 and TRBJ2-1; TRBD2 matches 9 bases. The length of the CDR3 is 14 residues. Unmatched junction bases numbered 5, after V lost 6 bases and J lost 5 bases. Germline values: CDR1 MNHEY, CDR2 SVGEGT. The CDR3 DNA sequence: TGTGCCAGCAGGATAGCGGGAGTGAACAATGAGCAGTTCTTC. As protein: CASRIAGVNNEQFF.

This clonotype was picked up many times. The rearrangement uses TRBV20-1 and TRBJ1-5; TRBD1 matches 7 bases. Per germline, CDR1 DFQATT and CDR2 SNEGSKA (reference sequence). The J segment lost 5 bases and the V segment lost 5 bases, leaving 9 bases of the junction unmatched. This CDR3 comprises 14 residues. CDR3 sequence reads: CSAPSGTEYQPQHF. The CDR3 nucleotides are TGCAGTGCTCCATCCGGGACAGAGTATCAGCCCCAGCATTTT.

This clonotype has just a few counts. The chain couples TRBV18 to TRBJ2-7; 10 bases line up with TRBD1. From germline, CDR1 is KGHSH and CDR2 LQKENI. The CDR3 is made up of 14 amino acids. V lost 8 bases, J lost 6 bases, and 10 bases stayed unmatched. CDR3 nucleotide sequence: TGTGCCAGCAAACCGGGACAGGGGATCTCCGAGCAGTACTTC. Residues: CASKPGQGISEQYF.

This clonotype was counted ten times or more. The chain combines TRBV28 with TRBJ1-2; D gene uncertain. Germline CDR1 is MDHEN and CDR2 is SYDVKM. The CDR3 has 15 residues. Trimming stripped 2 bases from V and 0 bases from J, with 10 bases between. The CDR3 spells CASSLLSLANYGYTF. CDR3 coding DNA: TGTGCCAGCAGTTTACTGTCGTTAGCTAACTATGGCTACACCTTC.

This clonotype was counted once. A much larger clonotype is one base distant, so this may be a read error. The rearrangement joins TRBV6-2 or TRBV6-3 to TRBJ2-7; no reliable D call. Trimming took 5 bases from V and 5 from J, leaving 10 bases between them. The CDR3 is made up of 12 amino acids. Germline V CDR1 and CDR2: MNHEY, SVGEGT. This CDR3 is CASSVGEHEQYF. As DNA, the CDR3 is TGTGCCAGCAGTGTAGGTGAGCACGAGCAGTACTTC.

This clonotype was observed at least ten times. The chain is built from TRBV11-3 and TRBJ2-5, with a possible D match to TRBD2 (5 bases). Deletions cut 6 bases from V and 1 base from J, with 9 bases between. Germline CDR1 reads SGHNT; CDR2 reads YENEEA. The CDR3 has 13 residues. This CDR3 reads CASSSSSQETQYF. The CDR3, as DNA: TGTGCCAGCAGTTCTAGCAGCCAAGAGACCCAGTACTTC.

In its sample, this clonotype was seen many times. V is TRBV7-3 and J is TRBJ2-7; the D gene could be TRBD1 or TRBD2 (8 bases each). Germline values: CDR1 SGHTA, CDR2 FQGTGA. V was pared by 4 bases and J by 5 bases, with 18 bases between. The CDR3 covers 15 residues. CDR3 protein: CASSYSGTGEDEQYF. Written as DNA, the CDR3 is TGTGCCAGCAGCTATAGCGGGACAGGTGAAGACGAGCAGTACTTC. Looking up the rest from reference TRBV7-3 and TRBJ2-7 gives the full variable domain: GAGVSQTPSNKVTEKGKYVELRCDPISGHTALYWYRQSLGQGPEFLIYFQGTGAADDSGLPNDRFFAVRPEGSVSTLKIQRTERGDSAVYLCASSYSGTGEDEQYFGPGTRLTVT.

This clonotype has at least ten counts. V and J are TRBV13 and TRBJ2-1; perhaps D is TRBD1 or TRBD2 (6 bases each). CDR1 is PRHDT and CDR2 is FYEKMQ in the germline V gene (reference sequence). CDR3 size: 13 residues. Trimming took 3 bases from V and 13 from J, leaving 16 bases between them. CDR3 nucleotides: TGTGCCAGCAGCTTCCGGGGGCAAGGGAGACAGTTCTTC. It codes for CASSFRGQGRQFF.

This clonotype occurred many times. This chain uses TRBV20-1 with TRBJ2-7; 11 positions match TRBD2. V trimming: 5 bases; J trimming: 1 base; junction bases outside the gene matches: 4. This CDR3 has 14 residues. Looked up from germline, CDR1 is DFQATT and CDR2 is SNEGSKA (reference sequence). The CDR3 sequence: CSALLAGVSYEQYF. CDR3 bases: TGCAGTGCTTTACTAGCGGGAGTTTCCTACGAGCAGTACTTC.

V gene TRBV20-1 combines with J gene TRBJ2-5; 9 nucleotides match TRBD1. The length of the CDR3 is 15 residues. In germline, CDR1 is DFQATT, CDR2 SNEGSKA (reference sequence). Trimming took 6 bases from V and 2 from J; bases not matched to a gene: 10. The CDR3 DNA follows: TGCAGTGCCCACCCCGGGACAGGGCGACAAGAGACCCAGTACTTC. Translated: CSAHPGTGRQETQYF.

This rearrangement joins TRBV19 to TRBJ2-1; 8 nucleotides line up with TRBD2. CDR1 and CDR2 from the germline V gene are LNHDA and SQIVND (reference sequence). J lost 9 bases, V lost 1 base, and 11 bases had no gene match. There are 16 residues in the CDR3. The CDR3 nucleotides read TGTGCCAGTAGTATAGTTTCTGCGGGAGGCCGCGGTGAGCAGTTCTTC. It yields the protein CASSIVSAGGRGEQFF.

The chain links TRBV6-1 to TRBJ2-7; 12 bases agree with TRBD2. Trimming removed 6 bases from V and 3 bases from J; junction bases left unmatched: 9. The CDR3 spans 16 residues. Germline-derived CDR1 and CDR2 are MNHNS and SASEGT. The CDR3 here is CASRARGTSGFYEQYF. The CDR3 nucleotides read TGTGCCAGCAGAGCCCGGGGGACTAGCGGGTTCTACGAGCAGTACTTC.

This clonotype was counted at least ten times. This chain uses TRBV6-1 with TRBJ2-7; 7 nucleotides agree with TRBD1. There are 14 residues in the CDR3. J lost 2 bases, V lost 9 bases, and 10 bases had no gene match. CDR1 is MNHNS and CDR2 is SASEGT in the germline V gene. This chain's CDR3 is CASEPTTGTYEQYF. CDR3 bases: TGTGCCAGTGAACCAACGACAGGGACCTACGAGCAGTACTTC.